Below are 24 T cell receptor beta chains sequenced from a single sample in a study of graft-versus-host responses after intestinal transplantation. Here immunoSEQ multiplex PCR was the method, and the copy in TCRdb shows in-frame clones only, minus some. This repertoire shows more than 85,000 clones, around 95% found once; its top ten account for roughly 0.5%. What these receptors recognize is not known. Here the sequenced sample was unstimulated CD8+ T cells sorted from spleen or lymph node cells, taken before intestinal transplant. The source is a human donor who received an intestinal transplant.

This chain connects TRBV2 to TRBJ1-1, with 8 positions matching TRBD1. The CDR3 covers 13 residues. From germline, CDR1 is SNHLY and CDR2 FYNNEI. Trimming removed 9 bases from V and 4 bases from J; junction bases left unmatched: 7. The CDR3 sequence is CAREQGVRTEAFF. The CDR3 DNA sequence: TGTGCCAGAGAACAGGGGGTCCGCACTGAAGCTTTCTTT. Combining the CDR3 with reference TRBV2 and TRBJ1-1 gives the whole variable domain EPEVTQTPSHQVTQMGQEVILRCVPISNHLYFYWYRQILGQKVEFLVSFYNNEISEKSEIFDDQFSVERPDGSNFTLKIRSTKLEDSAMYFCAREQGVRTEAFFGQGTRLTVV.

The chain employs TRBV12-5 and TRBJ1-5; possibly TRBD1 for D (6 bases). The CDR3 runs to 14 residues. V was cut by 5 bases and J by 7 bases, with 15 bases left in between. In germline, CDR1 is LGHNT, CDR2 FRNRAP. Here the CDR3 DNA reads TGTGCTAGTGGTCTTTCAGGGGCAGGACAGCCCCAGCATTTT. This sequence encodes CASGLSGAGQPQHF.

The chain is built from TRBV2 and TRBJ2-1; no clear D gene. The CDR3 contains 17 residues. V was trimmed by 0 bases and J by 0 bases, leaving 12 bases between them. The germline gives CDR1 SNHLY, CDR2 FYNNEI. This CDR3 reads CASSEATPLSSYNEQFF. The CDR3 nucleotides are TGTGCCAGCAGTGAAGCCACTCCCCTGAGCTCCTACAATGAGCAGTTCTTC.

The rearrangement joins TRBV27 to TRBJ2-1; 7 positions match TRBD1. CDR1 and CDR2 from the germline V gene are MNHEY and SMNVEV (reference sequence). After removal of 3 bases from V and 4 bases from J, the junction contained 6 bases not matched to a gene. The CDR3 has 15 residues. As DNA, the CDR3 is TGTGCCAGCAGTTTCCCGACAGGGCGGTACAATGAGCAGTTCTTC. This codes for CASSFPTGRYNEQFF.

CDR3 in DNA: TGTGCCAGCAGGGGGGCTGGGGCCCTGAACACTGAAGCTTTCTTT. This gives the protein CASRGAGALNTEAFF. This chain links TRBV6-5 with TRBJ1-1; TRBD1 is a possible D gene (6 bases). V was trimmed by 6 bases and J by 0 bases, leaving 14 bases between them. CDR1 MNHEY and CDR2 SVGAGI come from the germline V gene. This CDR3 contains 15 residues.

In DNA, the CDR3 is TGCGCCAGCAGCTTGGGTTCGGGCGTCGCTAGCGGGAGTTACGAGCAGTACTTC. Its protein is CASSLGSGVASGSYEQYF. The chain couples TRBV5-1 to TRBJ2-7; 10 bases agree with TRBD2. There are 18 residues in the CDR3. Germline CDR1 SGHRS, CDR2 YFSETQ. The V gene end was trimmed by 0 bases and the J gene end by 4 bases; junction bases not matched to a gene: 13.

The CDR3 DNA sequence: TGCAGCGCCGATTATGGCTACACCTTC. It yields the protein CSADYGYTF. The gene calls are TRBV29-1 and TRBJ1-2, with D unresolved. The CDR3 runs 9 residues. Trimming removed 7 bases from V and 5 bases from J, with 5 bases in between. The germline gives CDR1 SQVTM, CDR2 ANQGSEA.

J is TRBJ2-3 and V is TRBV19, with 8 bases that match TRBD2. The length of the CDR3 is 15 residues. CDR1 is LNHDA and CDR2 is SQIVND in the germline V gene (reference sequence). V lost 4 bases to trimming and J lost 2 bases; unmatched junction nucleotides: 5. CDR3 sequence: CASSTGLGLTDTQYF. CDR3 DNA sequence: TGTGCCAGTAGTACGGGACTAGGACTCACAGATACGCAGTATTTT.

V usage is TRBV11-2 and J usage is TRBJ2-7; TRBD2 is a possible D gene (5 bases). The germline V gene encodes CDR1 SGHAT and CDR2 FQNNGV. The CDR3 runs to 13 residues. Trimming took off 4 bases at V and 6 bases at J, with 13 bases between the two ends. CDR3: CASSSLRGAEQYF. The CDR3 region has the DNA TGTGCCAGCAGCTCGCTACGGGGTGCCGAGCAGTACTTC.

This rearrangement joins TRBV9 to TRBJ1-5; the match to TRBD1 covers 7 bases. The CDR3 runs 15 residues. Germline assignment: CDR1 SGDLS and CDR2 YYNGEE. J gave up 4 bases and V 2 bases, and 6 bases lay outside the gene matches. The CDR3 bases are TGTGCCAGCAGCGTCGACACAGGGGAGAATCAGCCCCAGCATTTT. Its translation is CASSVDTGENQPQHF.

This clone was counted between two and nine times. The genes are TRBV19 and TRBJ1-1; D possibly corresponds to TRBD1 (6 bases). The CDR3 sequence is 13 residues long. Germline V gene sequence: CDR1 LNHDA, CDR2 SQIVND (reference sequence). V lost 4 bases to trimming and J lost 7 bases, with 13 bases between them. CDR3 in DNA: TGTGCCAGTAGTAACGGGGGGCAGAGTGAAGCTTTCTTT. This sequence encodes CASSNGGQSEAFF.

V is TRBV27 and J is TRBJ2-7, with D uncertain. V gave up 3 bases and J gave up 7 bases, with 10 bases separating them. The germline V gene encodes CDR1 MNHEY and CDR2 SMNVEV (reference sequence). The CDR3 consists of 12 residues. CDR3 protein: CASSFDNAEQYF. The DNA of the CDR3 is TGTGCCAGCAGTTTCGACAACGCTGAGCAGTACTTC.

This chain links TRBV27 with TRBJ1-1; D may be TRBD1 (6 bases). The CDR3 length is 13 residues. Germline V lookup: CDR1 MNHEY, CDR2 SMNVEV (reference sequence). Trimming removed 5 bases at V and 4 bases at J, with 11 bases between. The CDR3 loop reads CASSTGGFTEAFF. The DNA for the CDR3 is TGTGCCAGCAGTACTGGGGGCTTCACTGAAGCTTTCTTT.

This clone came up once. The V call is TRBV7-6, the J call TRBJ1-1; 7 bases fit TRBD1. There are 20 residues in the CDR3. Germline CDR1 reads SGHVS; CDR2 reads FNYEAQ. Trimming cost V 3 bases and J 0 bases; bases outside gene matches: 19. CDR3 DNA sequence: TGTGCCAGCAGCTTGGGTAGATTGGGTTCGACAGGGTGGGTGAACACTGAAGCTTTCTTT. It encodes CASSLGRLGSTGWVNTEAFF.

The V and J genes are TRBV6-4 and TRBJ1-1; TRBD1 agrees at 8 bases. CDR1 MRHNA and CDR2 SNTAGT come from the germline V gene. CDR3 length equals 13 residues. J gave up 4 bases and V 2 bases, and 0 bases lay outside the gene matches. In DNA form, the CDR3 reads TGTGCCAGCAGTGACGGACAGGGCACTGAAGCTTTCTTT. This translates into CASSDGQGTEAFF.

The chain uses TRBV6-1 and TRBJ2-4; D not certain. Germline lookup yields CDR1 MNHNS and CDR2 SASEGT. With 2 bases removed from V and 11 bases from J, the gap between germline ends came to 7 bases. CDR3 length equals 11 residues. The CDR3: CASSESPVQYF. DNA for the CDR3: TGTGCCAGCAGTGAATCTCCGGTTCAGTACTTC.

The V and J genes are TRBV11-2 and TRBJ2-3, with D perhaps TRBD2 (6 bases). V was pared by 5 bases and J by 4 bases, with 7 bases between. There are 12 residues in the CDR3. From germline, CDR1 is SGHAT and CDR2 FQNNGV. The CDR3 protein is CASSRLADTQYF. For the CDR3, the DNA is TGTGCCAGCAGCCGACTAGCAGATACGCAGTATTTT.

This chain uses TRBV29-1 with TRBJ2-1; TRBD2 aligns across 16 bases. The V gene's germline CDR1 is SQVTM and CDR2 ANQGSEA. V lost 5 bases, J lost 1 base, and 5 bases stayed unmatched. The CDR3 loop spans 17 amino acids. For the CDR3, the DNA is TGCAGCGTTCTGGGACTAGCGGGAGGGAAATCCTACAATGAGCAGTTCTTC. This codes for CSVLGLAGGKSYNEQFF.

This rearrangement joins TRBV13 to TRBJ2-7; D is uncertain. The CDR3 runs to 14 residues. In germline, CDR1 is PRHDT, CDR2 FYEKMQ (reference sequence). V lost 0 bases and J 3 bases, leaving 9 bases between the germline ends. CDR3 bases: TGTGCCAGCAGCTTAGGCTTAGGGAACTACGAGCAGTACTTC. Its translation is CASSLGLGNYEQYF.

The gene calls are TRBV29-1 and TRBJ1-2; D remains unclear. Germline CDR1 is SQVTM and CDR2 is ANQGSEA. Trimming removed 3 bases from V and 6 bases from J, with 5 bases in between. CDR3 length: 10 residues. CDR3 amino acids: CSVEKNGYTF. The CDR3 DNA sequence: TGCAGCGTTGAGAAGAATGGCTACACCTTC.

Worth noting for this clone: The same CDR3 also results from other DNA sequences found in this sample. This chain joins TRBV5-1 and TRBJ2-7; no clear D. Germline V CDR1 and CDR2: SGHRS, YFSETQ. V was clipped by 5 bases and J by 7 bases, with 10 bases between them. The CDR3 loop spans 11 amino acids. The CDR3, as DNA: TGCGCCAGCAGTTTCCTGGGTGAGCAGTACTTC. The encoded protein is CASSFLGEQYF. The complete variable domain, with remaining parts taken from reference TRBV5-1 and TRBJ2-7, reads KAGVTQTPRYLIKTRGQQVTLSCSPISGHRSVSWYQQTPGQGLQFLFEYFSETQRNKGNFPGRFSGRQFSNSRSEMNVSTLELGDSALYLCASSFLGEQYFGPGTRLTVT.

This chain uses TRBV19 with TRBJ1-5; 9 bases are shared with TRBD1. V shed 7 bases and J 5 bases; nucleotides not matched to a gene: 9. There are 15 residues in the CDR3. Germline CDR1 is LNHDA and CDR2 is SQIVND (reference sequence). CDR3 in DNA: TGTGCCAGTATCCCACGGACAGGGGCCTATCAGCCCCAGCATTTT. Translation gives CASIPRTGAYQPQHF.

V and J are TRBV11-2 and TRBJ2-5; possible D gene TRBD2, 6 bases. Germline V lookup: CDR1 SGHAT, CDR2 FQNNGV. V gave up 4 bases and J gave up 5 bases, with 11 bases separating them. The CDR3 runs 13 residues. In DNA, the CDR3 is TGTGCCAGCAGCTCGGGACTGCGGGAGACCCAGTACTTC. Its protein product is CASSSGLRETQYF.

The chain recombines TRBV7-6 with TRBJ2-1; 14 bases line up with TRBD2. Germline V gene sequence: CDR1 SGHVS, CDR2 FNYEAQ. V gave up 3 bases and J gave up 10 bases; unmatched junction bases: 5. The CDR3 length is 15 residues. This chain's CDR3 is CASSLTSGRAEEQFF. The CDR3 nucleotides read TGTGCCAGCAGCTTGACTAGCGGGAGGGCCGAAGAGCAGTTCTTC. Complete variable domain (other parts from reference TRBV7-6 and TRBJ2-1): GAGVSQSPRYKVTKRGQDVALRCDPISGHVSLYWYRQALGQGPEFLTYFNYEAQQDKSGLPNDRFSAERPEGSISTLTIQRTEQRDSAMYRCASSLTSGRAEEQFFGPGTRLTVL.